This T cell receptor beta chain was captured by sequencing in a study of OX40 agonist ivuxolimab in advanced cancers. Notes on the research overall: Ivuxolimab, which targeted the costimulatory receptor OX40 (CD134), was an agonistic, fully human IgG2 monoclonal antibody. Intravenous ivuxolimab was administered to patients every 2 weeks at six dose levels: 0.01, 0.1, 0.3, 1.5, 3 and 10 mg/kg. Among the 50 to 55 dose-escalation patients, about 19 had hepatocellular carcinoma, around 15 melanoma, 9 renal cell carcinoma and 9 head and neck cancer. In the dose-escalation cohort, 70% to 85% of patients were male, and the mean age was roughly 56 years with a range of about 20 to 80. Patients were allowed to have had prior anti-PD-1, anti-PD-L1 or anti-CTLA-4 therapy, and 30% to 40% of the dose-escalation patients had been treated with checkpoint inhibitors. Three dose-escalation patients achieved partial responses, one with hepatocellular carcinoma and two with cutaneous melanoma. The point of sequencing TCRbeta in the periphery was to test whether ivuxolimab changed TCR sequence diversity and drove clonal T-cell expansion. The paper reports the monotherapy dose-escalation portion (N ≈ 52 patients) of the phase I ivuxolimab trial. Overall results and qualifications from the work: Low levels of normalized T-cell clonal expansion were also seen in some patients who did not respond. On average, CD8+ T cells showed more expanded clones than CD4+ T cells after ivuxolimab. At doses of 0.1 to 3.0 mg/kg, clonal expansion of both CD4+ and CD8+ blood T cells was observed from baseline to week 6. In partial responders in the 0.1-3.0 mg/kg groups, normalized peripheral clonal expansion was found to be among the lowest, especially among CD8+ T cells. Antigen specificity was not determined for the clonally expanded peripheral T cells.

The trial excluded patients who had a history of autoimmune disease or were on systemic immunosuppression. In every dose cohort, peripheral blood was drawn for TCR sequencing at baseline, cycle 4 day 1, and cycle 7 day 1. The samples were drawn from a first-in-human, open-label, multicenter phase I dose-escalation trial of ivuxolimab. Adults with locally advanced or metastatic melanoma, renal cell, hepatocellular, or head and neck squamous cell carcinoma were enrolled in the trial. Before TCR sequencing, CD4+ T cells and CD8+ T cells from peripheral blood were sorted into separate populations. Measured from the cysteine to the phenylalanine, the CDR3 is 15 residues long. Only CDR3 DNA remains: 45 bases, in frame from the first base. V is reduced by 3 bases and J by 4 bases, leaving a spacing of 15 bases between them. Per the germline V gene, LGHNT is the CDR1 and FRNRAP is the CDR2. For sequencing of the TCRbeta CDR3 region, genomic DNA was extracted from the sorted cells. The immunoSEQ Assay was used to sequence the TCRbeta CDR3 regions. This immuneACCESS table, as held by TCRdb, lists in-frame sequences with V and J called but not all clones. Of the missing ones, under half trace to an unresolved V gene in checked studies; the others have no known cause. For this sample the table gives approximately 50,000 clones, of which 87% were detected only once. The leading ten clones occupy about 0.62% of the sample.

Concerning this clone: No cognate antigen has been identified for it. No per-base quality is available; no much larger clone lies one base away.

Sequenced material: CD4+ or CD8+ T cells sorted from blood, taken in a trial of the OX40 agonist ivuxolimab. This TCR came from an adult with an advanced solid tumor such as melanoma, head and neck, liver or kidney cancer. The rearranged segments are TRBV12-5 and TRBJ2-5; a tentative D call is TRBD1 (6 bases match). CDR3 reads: CASGLVRGPLETQYF. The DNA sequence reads TGTGCTAGTGGTTTAGTCAGGGGTCCCCTAGAGACCCAGTACTTC. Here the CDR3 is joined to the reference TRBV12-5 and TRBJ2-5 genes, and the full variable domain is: DARVTQTPRHKVTEMGQEVTMRCQPILGHNTVFWYRQTMMQGLELLAYFRNRAPLDDSGMPKDRFSAEMPDATLATLKIQPSEPRDSAVYFCASGLVRGPLETQYFGPGTRLLVL.